The entry below describes one T cell receptor (beta chain). The antigen is undetermined. One end of the junction fails to match germline, which may point to a read error. The PCR made use of 60 Vbeta and 13 Jbeta primers. Libraries were prepared by immunoSEQ multiplex PCR; TCRdb keeps only in-frame clonotypes and omits some of them. The data contain 100,000 to 150,000 clones, about 81% of them seen just once; the ten biggest clones take up over 4.5%. Germline loops: CDR1 SGHDT, CDR2 YYEEEE. This CDR3 spans 14 amino acids. These data belong to a study of cytomegalovirus exposure and HLA in healthy donors. Study context: Caucasian-associated ancestry cluster membership applied to around 76% of over 350 genotyped donors.

Study-wide results and limits: Most CMV-associated TCR beta chains appeared HLA-restricted in a later analysis.

The gene calls are TRBV5-6 and TRBJ2-7; D perhaps matches TRBD2 (6 bases). This sequence originates from a woman aged 40 to 50 in good health and CMV-seropositive. The specimen was PBMCs. The CDR3 DNA reads as TGTGCCGGCAGCCCTCCCGGGGGTACCTACGAGCAGTACTTC. This sequence encodes CAGSPPGGTYEQYF.